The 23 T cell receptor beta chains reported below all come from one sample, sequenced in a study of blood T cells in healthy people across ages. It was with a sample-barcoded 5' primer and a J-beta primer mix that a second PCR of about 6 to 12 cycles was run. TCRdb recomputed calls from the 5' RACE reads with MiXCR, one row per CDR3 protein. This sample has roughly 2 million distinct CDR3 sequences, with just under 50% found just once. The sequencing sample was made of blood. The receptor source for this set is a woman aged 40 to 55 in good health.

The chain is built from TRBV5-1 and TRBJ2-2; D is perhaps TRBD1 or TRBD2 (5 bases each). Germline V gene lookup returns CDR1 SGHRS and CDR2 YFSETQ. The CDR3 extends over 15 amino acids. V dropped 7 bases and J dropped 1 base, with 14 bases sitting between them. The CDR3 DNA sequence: TGCGCCAGCCGGATAGGGACGGGGAACACCGGGGAGCTGTTTTTT. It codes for CASRIGTGNTGELFF.

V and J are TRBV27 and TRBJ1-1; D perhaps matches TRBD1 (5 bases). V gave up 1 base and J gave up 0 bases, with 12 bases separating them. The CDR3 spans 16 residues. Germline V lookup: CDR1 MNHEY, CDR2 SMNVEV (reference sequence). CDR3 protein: CASSLYWGRMNTEAFF. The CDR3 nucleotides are TGTGCCAGCAGTTTATACTGGGGCAGGATGAACACTGAAGCTTTCTTT.

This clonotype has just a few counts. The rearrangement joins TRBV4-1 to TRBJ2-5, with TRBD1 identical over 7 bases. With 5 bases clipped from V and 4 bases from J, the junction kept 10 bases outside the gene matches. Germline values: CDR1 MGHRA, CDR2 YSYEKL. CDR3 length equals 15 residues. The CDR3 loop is CASSFRQGEVETQYF. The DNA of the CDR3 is TGCGCCAGCAGCTTTCGACAGGGCGAGGTAGAGACCCAGTACTTC.

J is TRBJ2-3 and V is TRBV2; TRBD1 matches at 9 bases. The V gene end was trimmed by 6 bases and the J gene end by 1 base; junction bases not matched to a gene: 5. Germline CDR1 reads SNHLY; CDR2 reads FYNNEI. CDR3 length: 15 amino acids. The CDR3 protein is CASRRRDRGTDTQYF. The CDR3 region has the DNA TGTGCCAGCAGACGCCGGGACAGGGGCACAGATACGCAGTATTTT.

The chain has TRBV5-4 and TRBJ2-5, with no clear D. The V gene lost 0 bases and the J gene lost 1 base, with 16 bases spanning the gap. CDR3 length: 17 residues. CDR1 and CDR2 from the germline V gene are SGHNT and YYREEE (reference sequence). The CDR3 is CASSLAKATLIQETQYF. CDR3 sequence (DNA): TGTGCCAGCAGCTTGGCCAAGGCAACGTTGATCCAAGAGACCCAGTACTTC.

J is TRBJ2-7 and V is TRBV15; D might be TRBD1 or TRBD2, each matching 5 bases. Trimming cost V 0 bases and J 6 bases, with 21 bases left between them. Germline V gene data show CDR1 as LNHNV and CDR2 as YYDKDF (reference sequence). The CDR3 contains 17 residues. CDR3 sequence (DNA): TGTGCCACCAGCAGAGAGTCTTGGGACCCCGGTAGAACCGAGCAGTACTTC. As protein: CATSRESWDPGRTEQYF.

CDR3 loop: CASSLRGGARYNEQYF. The CDR3 bases are TGTGCCAGCAGCTTACGTGGTGGGGCCCGCTACAATGAGCAGTACTTC. The chain recombines TRBV7-9 with TRBJ2-4, with D maybe TRBD1 (5 bases). Trimming left V 2 bases short and J 13 bases short, with 24 bases between. The CDR3 has 16 amino acids. Germline V gene sequence: CDR1 SEHNR, CDR2 FQNEAQ (reference sequence).

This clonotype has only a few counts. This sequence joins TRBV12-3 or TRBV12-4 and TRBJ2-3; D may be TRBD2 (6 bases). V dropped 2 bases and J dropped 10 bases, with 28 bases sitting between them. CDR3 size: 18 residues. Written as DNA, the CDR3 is TGTGCCAGCAGTTTAATGGTGAACGGCGGGGTGATCCTAGGGGCGCAGTATTTT. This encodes CASSLMVNGGVILGAQYF.

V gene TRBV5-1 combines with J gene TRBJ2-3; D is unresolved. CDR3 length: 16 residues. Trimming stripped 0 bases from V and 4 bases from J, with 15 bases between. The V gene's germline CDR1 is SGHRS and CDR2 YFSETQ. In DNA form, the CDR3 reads TGCGCCAGCAGCTTGGCCCGAGGCGCCATCGCAGATACGCAGTATTTT. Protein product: CASSLARGAIADTQYF.

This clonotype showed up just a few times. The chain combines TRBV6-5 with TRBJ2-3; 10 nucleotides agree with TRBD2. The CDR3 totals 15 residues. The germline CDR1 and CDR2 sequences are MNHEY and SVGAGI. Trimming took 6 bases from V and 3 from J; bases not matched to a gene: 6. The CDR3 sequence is CASRAGLALTDTQYF. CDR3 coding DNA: TGTGCCAGCAGAGCGGGACTAGCGCTGACAGATACGCAGTATTTT.

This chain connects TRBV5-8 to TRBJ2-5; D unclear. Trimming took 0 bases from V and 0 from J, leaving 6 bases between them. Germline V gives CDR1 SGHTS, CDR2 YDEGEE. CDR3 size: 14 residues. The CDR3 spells CASSLASYQETQYF. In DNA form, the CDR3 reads TGTGCCAGCAGCTTGGCCTCATACCAAGAGACCCAGTACTTC.

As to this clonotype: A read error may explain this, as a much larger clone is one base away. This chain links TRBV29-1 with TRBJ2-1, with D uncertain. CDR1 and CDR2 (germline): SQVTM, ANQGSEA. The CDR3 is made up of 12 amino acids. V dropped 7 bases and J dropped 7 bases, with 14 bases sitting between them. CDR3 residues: CSAPGVWNEQFF. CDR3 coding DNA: TGCAGCGCCCCAGGAGTCTGGAATGAGCAGTTCTTC.

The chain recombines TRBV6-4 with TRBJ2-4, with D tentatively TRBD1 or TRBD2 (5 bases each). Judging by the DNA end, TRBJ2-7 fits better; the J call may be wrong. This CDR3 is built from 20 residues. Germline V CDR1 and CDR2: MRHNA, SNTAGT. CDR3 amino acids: CASSDSLGRSEASRGYEQYF. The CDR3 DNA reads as TGTGCCAGCAGTGACTCTCTTGGCAGGTCGGAGGCCTCAAGGGGTTACGAGCAGTACTTC.

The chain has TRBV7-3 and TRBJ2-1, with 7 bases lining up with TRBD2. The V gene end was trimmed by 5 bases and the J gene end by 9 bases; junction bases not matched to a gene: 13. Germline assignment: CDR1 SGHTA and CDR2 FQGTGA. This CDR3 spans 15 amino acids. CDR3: CASSPRPAGVSEQFF. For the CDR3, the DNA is TGTGCCAGCAGCCCCAGGCCGGCGGGGGTCAGTGAGCAGTTCTTC. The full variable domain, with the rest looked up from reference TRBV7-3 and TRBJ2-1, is GAGVSQTPSNKVTEKGKYVELRCDPISGHTALYWYRQSLGQGPEFLIYFQGTGAADDSGLPNDRFFAVRPEGSVSTLKIQRTERGDSAVYLCASSPRPAGVSEQFFGPGTRLTVL.

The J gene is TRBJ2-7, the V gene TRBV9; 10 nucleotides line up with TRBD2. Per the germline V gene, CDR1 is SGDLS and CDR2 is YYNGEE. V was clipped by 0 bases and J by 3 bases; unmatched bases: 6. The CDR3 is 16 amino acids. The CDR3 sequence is CASSVEELAGFYEQYF. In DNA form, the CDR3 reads TGTGCCAGCAGCGTAGAAGAACTAGCGGGGTTCTACGAGCAGTACTTC.

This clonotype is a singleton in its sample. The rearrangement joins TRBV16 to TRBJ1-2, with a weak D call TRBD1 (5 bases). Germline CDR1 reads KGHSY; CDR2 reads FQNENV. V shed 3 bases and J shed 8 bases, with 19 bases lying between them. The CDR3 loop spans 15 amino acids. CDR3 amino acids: CASSHLRDAEGGYTF. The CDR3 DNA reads TGTGCCAGCAGCCACCTTCGGGACGCCGAGGGAGGCTACACCTTC.

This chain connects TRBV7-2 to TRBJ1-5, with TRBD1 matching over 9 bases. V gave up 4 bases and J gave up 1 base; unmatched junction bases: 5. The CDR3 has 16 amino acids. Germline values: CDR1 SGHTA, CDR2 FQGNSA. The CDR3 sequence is CASSSRTGGSNQPQHF. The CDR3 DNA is TGTGCCAGCAGCTCACGCACAGGGGGCAGCAATCAGCCCCAGCATTTT.

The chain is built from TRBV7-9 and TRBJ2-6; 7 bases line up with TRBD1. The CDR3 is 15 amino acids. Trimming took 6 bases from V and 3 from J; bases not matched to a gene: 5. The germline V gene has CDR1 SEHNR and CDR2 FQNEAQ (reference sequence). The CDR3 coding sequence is TGTGCCAGCAGAAAAACAGGGGATGGGGCCAACGTCCTGACTTTC. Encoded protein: CASRKTGDGANVLTF.

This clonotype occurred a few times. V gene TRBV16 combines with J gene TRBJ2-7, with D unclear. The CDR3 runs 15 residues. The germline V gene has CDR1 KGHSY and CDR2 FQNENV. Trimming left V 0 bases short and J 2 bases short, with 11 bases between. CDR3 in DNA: TGTGCCAGCAGCCAATCAAGCCAGAGAACCTACGAGCAGTACTTC. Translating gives CASSQSSQRTYEQYF.

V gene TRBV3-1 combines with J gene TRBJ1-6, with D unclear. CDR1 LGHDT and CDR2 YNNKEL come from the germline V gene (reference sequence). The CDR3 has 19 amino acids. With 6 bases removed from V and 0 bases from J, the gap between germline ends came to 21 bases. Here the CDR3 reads CASRKRWTADRSYNSPLHF. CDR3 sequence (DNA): TGTGCCAGCAGGAAAAGGTGGACTGCAGATCGCTCCTATAATTCACCCCTCCACTTT.

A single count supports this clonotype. The CDR3 nucleotides read TGTGCCAGCAGTTTGAGTGGGGATACCCTCTACGAGCAGTACTTC. Translating gives CASSLSGDTLYEQYF. The genes are TRBV6-5 and TRBJ2-7; no firm D call. Germline V lookup: CDR1 MNHEY, CDR2 SVGAGI. The V gene lost 4 bases and the J gene lost 3 bases, with 16 bases spanning the gap. The CDR3 loop spans 15 amino acids.

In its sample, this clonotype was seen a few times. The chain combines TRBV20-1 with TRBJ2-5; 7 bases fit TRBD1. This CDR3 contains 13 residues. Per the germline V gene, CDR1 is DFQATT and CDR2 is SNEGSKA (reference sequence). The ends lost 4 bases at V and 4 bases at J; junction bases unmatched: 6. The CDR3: CSAMGDSRETQYF. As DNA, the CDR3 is TGCAGTGCTATGGGGGACAGCAGAGAGACCCAGTACTTC.

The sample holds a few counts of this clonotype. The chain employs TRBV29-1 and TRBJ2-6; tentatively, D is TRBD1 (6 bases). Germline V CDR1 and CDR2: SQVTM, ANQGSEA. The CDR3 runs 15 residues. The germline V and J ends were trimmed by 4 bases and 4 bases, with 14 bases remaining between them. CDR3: CSVAGGQGGANVLTF. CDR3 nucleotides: TGCAGCGTTGCGGGCGGCCAGGGGGGGGCCAACGTCCTGACTTTC.